Shown below are 8 T cell receptor beta chains from a single sample sequenced in a study of type 1 and type 2 diabetes patients. Amplification started from genomic DNA. A primer set of 30 forward and 13 reverse primers amplified the CDR3. In TCRdb, the multiplex PCR reads were re-called with MiXCR into one record per CDR3 protein. The repertoire holds about 250,000 distinct CDR3 sequences, with roughly 44% as singletons. The sequenced sample consisted of peripheral blood mononuclear cells (PBMCs). These receptor sequences come from a man aged 18 to 30 with type 2 diabetes.

This clonotype was recorded at least ten times. The chain combines TRBV30 with TRBJ2-7; 8 nucleotides line up with TRBD1. V was clipped by 1 base and J by 5 bases; unmatched bases: 4. Germline values: CDR1 GTSNPN, CDR2 SVGIG (reference sequence). The CDR3 is 13 residues long. CDR3 sequence reads: CAWSGGQENEQYF. As DNA, the CDR3 is TGTGCCTGGAGTGGGGGACAGGAGAACGAGCAGTACTTC.

This chain uses TRBV6-1 with TRBJ1-2, with 7 bases that match TRBD1. Trimming cost V 7 bases and J 2 bases; bases outside gene matches: 4. The CDR3 loop spans 13 amino acids. Germline CDR1 MNHNS, CDR2 SASEGT. The CDR3: CASTLDRNYGYTF. In DNA form, the CDR3 reads TGTGCCAGCACCCTGGACAGGAACTATGGCTACACCTTC.

The chain combines TRBV2 with TRBJ2-7; D gene ambiguous. This CDR3 is built from 14 residues. Germline loops: CDR1 SNHLY, CDR2 FYNNEI. V was shortened by 3 bases and J by 1 base, with 10 bases between the two germline ends. The CDR3 DNA reads TGTGCCAGCAGTGAGCGCGCAGGATCCTACGAGCAGTACTTC. This codes for CASSERAGSYEQYF.

This clonotype was seen more than once but under ten times. The chain uses TRBV12-3 or TRBV12-4 and TRBJ2-1; D unclear. The germline V and J ends were trimmed by 1 base and 4 bases, with 5 bases remaining between them. The CDR3 has 13 amino acids. DNA for the CDR3: TGTGCCAGCAGTTTAGAGTCTTACAATGAGCAGTTCTTC. Its protein is CASSLESYNEQFF.

This chain uses TRBV9 with TRBJ2-1; D call uncertain. Germline assignment: CDR1 SGDLS and CDR2 YYNGEE. This CDR3 is 13 amino acids long. Trimming took off 0 bases at V and 10 bases at J, with 11 bases between the two ends. The CDR3 nucleotides are TGTGCCAGCAGCGTAGGGATGGTCACGGAGCAGTTCTTC. It encodes CASSVGMVTEQFF.

V usage is TRBV19 and J usage is TRBJ2-3, with TRBD2 identical over 9 bases. J lost 1 base, V lost 5 bases, and 7 bases had no gene match. Germline V gives CDR1 LNHDA, CDR2 SQIVND (reference sequence). The CDR3 covers 16 residues. Here the CDR3 DNA reads TGTGCCAGTAGTTGGGCTAGCGGGGAGGGCACAGATACGCAGTATTTT. Protein sequence: CASSWASGEGTDTQYF.

This chain links TRBV7-6 with TRBJ1-1; TRBD1 aligns across 8 bases. Germline values: CDR1 SGHVS, CDR2 FNYEAQ. V shed 6 bases, J shed 4 bases, and the junction held 19 bases outside the gene matches. This CDR3 contains 18 residues. CDR3 DNA: TGTGCCAGCAGTCACGTATATGTCCTCAGGGGGCAGGGCACTGAAGCTTTCTTT. This encodes CASSHVYVLRGQGTEAFF.

Of note for this clonotype: One end of the junction fails to match germline, which may point to a read error. The chain recombines TRBV28 with TRBJ1-1, with D possibly being TRBD1 (5 bases). The CDR3 loop spans 15 amino acids. CDR1 and CDR2 (germline): MDHEN, SYDVKM. CDR3 sequence (DNA): TGTGCCAGCAGCTTATCGACAGCTATGAACACTGAAGCTTTCTTT. Protein product: CASSLSTAMNTEAFF.